This TCR beta chain is from a study of neurological immune-mediated disorders. Study-wide findings and caveats: Falling below healthy controls, multiple sclerosis showed the least TCR clonal expansion, while HTLV-1-associated myelopathy showed the most.

Sequencing runs each yielded over 200 million TCR-beta sequences from 15-18 subjects. In TCRdb, the 5' RACE reads were re-called with MiXCR into one record per CDR3 protein. Among more than 30,000 distinct CDR3 sequences listed, about 13% were seen once. This clonotype was seen repeatedly, ten times or more. Antigen specificity is unknown. The time point here: longitudinal time-point 2. Individuals who volunteered at a blood bank located in Maryland, USA, made up the group of healthy controls. Unsorted libraries were prepared from 2 million PBMCs that had been stored at -80 C. This CDR3 has 14 residues. Trimming cost V 3 bases and J 3 bases, with 11 bases left between them.

The V call is TRBV12-3 or TRBV12-4, the J call TRBJ1-1; D is ambiguous. The origin of this receptor is a woman in her thirties or forties in good health. Sequenced material: PBMCs. The CDR3 DNA is TGTGCCAGCAGTTTTCGGGGTGGGCACACTGAAGCTTTCTTT. Amino acid sequence: CASSFRGGHTEAFF.